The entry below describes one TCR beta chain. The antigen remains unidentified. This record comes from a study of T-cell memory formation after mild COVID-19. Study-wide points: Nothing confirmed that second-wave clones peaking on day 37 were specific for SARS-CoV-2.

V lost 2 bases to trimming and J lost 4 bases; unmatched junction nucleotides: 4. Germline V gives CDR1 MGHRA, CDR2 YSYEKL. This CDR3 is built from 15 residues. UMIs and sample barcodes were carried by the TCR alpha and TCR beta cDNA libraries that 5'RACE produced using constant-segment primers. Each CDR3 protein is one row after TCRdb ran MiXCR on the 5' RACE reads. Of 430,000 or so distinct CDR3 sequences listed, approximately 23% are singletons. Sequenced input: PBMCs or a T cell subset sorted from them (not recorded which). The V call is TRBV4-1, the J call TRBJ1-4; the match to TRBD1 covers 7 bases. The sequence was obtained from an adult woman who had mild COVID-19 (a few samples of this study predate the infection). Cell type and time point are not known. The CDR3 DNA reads TGCGCCAGCAGCCAACACAGGGGTGGTAATGAAAAACTGTTTTTT. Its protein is CASSQHRGGNEKLFF.